Listed below are T cell receptor beta chains from one sample, sequenced in a study of naive and memory T cell subsets. TCRdb passed the UMI-ligation and nested PCR reads through MiXCR, listing each CDR3 protein once. The sample includes roughly 100,000 distinct CDR3 sequences, roughly 15% of them seen just once. Sequenced material: naive CD8+ T cells from blood. Every receptor here comes from a human donor in good health. CDR3s include the opening cysteine and the closing phenylalanine or tryptophan. D genes are given only for firm matches. Clone size is given for some rows only: seen once, a few or many times, or a class if the clone is expanded.

clone_size j_call d_call v_call cdr3_nt cdr3_aa
- TRBJ1-1 TRBD1 TRBV13 TGTGCCAGCAGCCCGGGGACAGGGAAGTCTGAAGCTTTCTTT CASSPGTGKSEAFF
- TRBJ2-7 TRBD1 TRBV4-3 TGCGCCAGCAGCCAGGACGACAGGGCGTCCTACGAGCAGTACTTC CASSQDDRASYEQYF
few TRBJ2-1 - TRBV7-9 TGTGCCAGCAGCTTAGCAGCTCAGCCCTTGTTCTTC CASSLAAQPLFF
- TRBJ2-3 - TRBV5-1 TGCGCCAGCAGCTCGGCCGACGAGGGGATGACAGATACGCAGTATTTT CASSSADEGMTDTQYF
few TRBJ2-1 TRBD2 TRBV20-1 TGCAGTGCGGCCCCCCCAGGGACTAGCAGCGATGAGCAGTTCTTC CSAAPPGTSSDEQFF
- TRBJ1-1 - TRBV5-5 TGTGCCAGCACGCAGGGTCTCACTGAAGCTTTCTTT CASTQGLTEAFF
many TRBJ1-2 - TRBV27 TGTGCCAGCAGCTCCGGGACCGAGAACTATGGCTACACCTTC CASSSGTENYGYTF
- TRBJ2-2 TRBD2 TRBV3-1 TGTGCCAGCAGCCCCTGGGAAAGCGGGGATAACACCGGGGAGCTGTTTTTT CASSPWESGDNTGELFF
- TRBJ2-3 - TRBV12-3/TRBV12-4 TGTGCCAGCAGTAGGCCGAGCGTCGGCACAGATACGCAGTATTTT CASSRPSVGTDTQYF
- TRBJ2-1 TRBD1 TRBV24-1 TGTGCCACCAGTTTCAGGGGGCTAAATGAGCAGTTCTTC CATSFRGLNEQFF
- TRBJ2-6 TRBD2 TRBV2 TGTGCCAGCAGTGAAGCGCCTCCGGGACTAGGGACTTCTGGGGCCAACGTCCTGACTTTC CASSEAPPGLGTSGANVLTF
- TRBJ2-5 - TRBV12-3/TRBV12-4 TGTGCCAGCAGCCCACGATGGGGCACCCCGGAGGAGACCCAGTACTTC CASSPRWGTPEETQYF
- TRBJ2-1 - TRBV7-9 TGTGCCAGCAGCTTAGCAGGAGGGGTTAGGAATGAGCAGTTCTTC CASSLAGGVRNEQFF
- TRBJ2-7 - TRBV28 TGTGCCAGCAGTTTGCAAGGTGACCATTACGAGCAGTACTTC CASSLQGDHYEQYF
few TRBJ2-5 - TRBV24-1 TGTGCCACCAGTTCGTCCTGGGCAGAGACCCAGTACTTC CATSSSWAETQYF
- TRBJ1-4 TRBD1 TRBV7-2 TGTGCCAGCAGCTCCGGACAGGGGACAACAACTAATGAAAAACTGTTTTTT CASSSGQGTTTNEKLFF
- TRBJ2-1 TRBD2 TRBV3-1 TGTGCCAGCAGCCAAGTCGGGGGGACTAGCGGGAGTCGATACAATGAGCAGTTCTTC CASSQVGGTSGSRYNEQFF
few TRBJ2-1 - TRBV27 TGTGCCAGCAGTGGAGGAAGTTGGTTGGAGCAGTTCTTC CASSGGSWLEQFF
few TRBJ2-1 TRBD2 TRBV6-2/TRBV6-3 TGTGCCAGCACGGCTAGCGGGTATGTTTACTACAATGAGCAGTTCTTC CASTASGYVYYNEQFF
once TRBJ1-2 - TRBV6-2/TRBV6-3 TGTGCCAGCAGTTACCCCCAGGACGGCAACTATGGCTACACCTTC CASSYPQDGNYGYTF
many TRBJ2-1 - TRBV2 TGTGCCAGCTCAGCGGTCCGCAATGAGCAGTTCTTC CASSAVRNEQFF
- TRBJ1-5 - TRBV19 TGTGCCAGTAGGGATAGGAGCAATCAGCCCCAGCATTTT CASRDRSNQPQHF